Given below is one TCR beta chain in context. What it binds is not known. The investigators reverse transcribed all of the isolated RNA, so they sequenced expressed TCRB transcripts. Assay used: immunoSEQ multiplex PCR; TCRdb lists only in-frame clones, some missing. The profile shows about 300,000 clones, 8% of them singletons. The sample is drawn from a study of beta chain features in type 1 diabetes. Sorted CD4+ subsets: naive, central memory, regulatory, stem cell-like memory (CD45RO/CCR7/CD25/CD127/CD95/CD27 panel). General study results and limits: Among type 1 diabetes patients, VDJ junctions had fewer insertions and more deletions.

This CDR3 spans 13 amino acids. With 2 bases removed from V and 9 bases from J, the gap between germline ends came to 13 bases. The V gene's germline CDR1 is MNHEY and CDR2 SVGAGI. The TCR was taken from a woman aged 18-29 years in good health. Sequencing input: central memory CD4+ T cells from blood. The rearrangement links TRBV6-5 to TRBJ1-1, with D perhaps TRBD1 (5 bases). In DNA, the CDR3 is TGTGCCAGCAGTTACCCAGACAGCTCTAAAGCTTTCTTT. Protein sequence: CASSYPDSSKAFF.